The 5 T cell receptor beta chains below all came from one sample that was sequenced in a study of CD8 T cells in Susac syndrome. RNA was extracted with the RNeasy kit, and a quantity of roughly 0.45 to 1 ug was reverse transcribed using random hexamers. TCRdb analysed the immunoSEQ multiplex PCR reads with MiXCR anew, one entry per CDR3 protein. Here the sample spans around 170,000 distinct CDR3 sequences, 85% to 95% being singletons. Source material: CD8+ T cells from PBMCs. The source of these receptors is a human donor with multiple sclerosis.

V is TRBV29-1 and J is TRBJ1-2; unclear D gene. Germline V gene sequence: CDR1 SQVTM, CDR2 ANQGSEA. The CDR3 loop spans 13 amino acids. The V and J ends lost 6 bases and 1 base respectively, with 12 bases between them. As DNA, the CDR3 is TGCAGCGTAGTTGGCAGCCTTAACTATGGCTACACCTTC. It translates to CSVVGSLNYGYTF.

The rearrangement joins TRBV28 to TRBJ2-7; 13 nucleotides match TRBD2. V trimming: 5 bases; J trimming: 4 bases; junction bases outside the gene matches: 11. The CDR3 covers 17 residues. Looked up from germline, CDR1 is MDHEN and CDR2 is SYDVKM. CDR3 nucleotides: TGTGCCAGCAGTGACACCGGACTAGCGGGAGTGGCATACGAGCAGTACTTC. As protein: CASSDTGLAGVAYEQYF.

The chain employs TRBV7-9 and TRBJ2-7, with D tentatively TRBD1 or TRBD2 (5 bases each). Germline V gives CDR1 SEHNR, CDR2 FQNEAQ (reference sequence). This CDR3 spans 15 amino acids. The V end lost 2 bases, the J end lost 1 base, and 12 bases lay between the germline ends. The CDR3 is CASSLLPGSSYEQYF. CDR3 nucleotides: TGTGCCAGCAGCTTATTGCCAGGGAGTTCCTACGAGCAGTACTTC.

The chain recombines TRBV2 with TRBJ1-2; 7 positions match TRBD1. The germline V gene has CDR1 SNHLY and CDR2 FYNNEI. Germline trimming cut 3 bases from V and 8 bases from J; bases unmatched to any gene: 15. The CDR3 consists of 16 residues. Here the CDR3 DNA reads TGTGCCAGCAGTGACCCCCAAGACAGGGTCGAGTACGGCTACACCTTC. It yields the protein CASSDPQDRVEYGYTF.

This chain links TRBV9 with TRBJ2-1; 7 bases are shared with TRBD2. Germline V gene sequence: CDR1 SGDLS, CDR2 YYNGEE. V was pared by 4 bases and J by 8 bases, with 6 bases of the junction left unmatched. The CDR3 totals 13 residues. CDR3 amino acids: CASSPRLADEQFF. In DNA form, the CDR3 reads TGTGCCAGCAGCCCACGACTAGCCGATGAGCAGTTCTTC.